This TCR beta chain was captured in a study of T cell repertoires in aging, cancer and after chemotherapy (dated by TCRdb to about 2019). Regarding the complete study: Six donor age groups were covered, ranging from 30 or younger up to 70 or older, and each group contained at least three individuals. Control TCR repertoires from healthy donors were recorded across several months to years, and re-sampling revealed clear clonal overlap. To examine immunoaging and T cell reconstitution after chemotherapy, the study profiled TCR beta repertoires in peripheral blood from healthy donors and cancer patients. A cohort of 220 or so cancer patients (around 94 with hematological and around 130 with solid cancers) was assembled, and fewer than 100 healthy donors were included as a reference group. In total, the full dataset held millions of TCR reads.

Multiplex touch-down PCR with a mixed TRB-A/B primer pool was used to amplify rearranged TRB sequences covering the V, D and J segments. Illumina adapters and sample indices were added to the amplicons in two consecutive PCR reactions performed with Phusion HS II polymerase. After gel purification with the NucleoSpin Gel and PCR Clean-up kit, the amplicons were checked using Qubit and an Agilent 2100 Bioanalyzer. Sequencing of libraries was carried out on an Illumina MiSeq in 600-cycle, single-indexed, paired-end runs. On the study's bioinformatics: TRB sequences were processed with MiXCR versions 2.12 and 3.0.5. Each unique CDR3 nucleotide sequence was counted as one clone, and only productive sequences with at least two reads were retained. The repertoire metrics were Shannon diversity, evenness, clonality (calculated as one minus evenness), and diversity profiles parameterized by alpha from 0 to 5. Generation probabilities of clones in paired pre- and post-chemotherapy samples were computed with the IGoR algorithm. TCRdb ran its own pipeline on the public reads, namely fastp trimming at Q25 and MiXCR clone calling, and kept in-frame beta chains. Duplicate CDR3 protein sequences are folded into a single record with the most common DNA and genes. V and J calls and clone size were set by TCRdb, not the authors. Present in this sample are around 12,000 distinct CDR3 sequences, 21% of which were seen just once. Approximately 5.7% of the sample comes from the top ten.

Genomic DNA extracted from peripheral blood, rather than sorted cells or RNA, was used as the source for amplification of TCR beta rearrangements. Summary of the overall study and its limitations: In healthy donors, the drop in TCR diversity with age came mainly from a loss of richness, whereas in cancer patients a loss of evenness also played a part. According to the authors, the repertoire data do not allow conclusions to be drawn about immunological memory after chemotherapy. Compared with age-matched healthy donors, untreated patients with either hematological or solid cancers had significantly lower TCR diversity in the blood along with higher clonality. Median generation probability increased over the chemotherapy interval in both cancer cohorts, suggesting repertoire reconstitution through rebound thymic output.

On this clonotype itself: It lacks a known antigen. This sequence may be a read error, since a much larger clone differs from it by one base.

Its CDR3 holds 16 amino acids, cysteine through phenylalanine. Left in the record is the CDR3 DNA by itself, 48 bases read in frame from the first base. According to the germline V gene, CDR1 reads SGHTA and CDR2 reads FQGNSA. The sequence was collected from a human donor in good health. The V gene is TRBV7-2 and the J gene is TRBJ2-3; TRBD1 aligns with 12 central bases. The sample taken for sequencing was blood. The CDR3 sequence is CASSPRDRGLTDTRYF. The nucleotides are TGTGCCAGCAGCCCGAGGGACAGGGGGCTGACAGATACGCGGTATTTT.